This T cell receptor (beta chain) was documented in a study of T cell responses to AZD1222 COVID-19 vaccine. The assay was immunoSEQ multiplex PCR, and TCRdb's table has in-frame clones only and misses some. The sample lists approximately 140,000 clones; 94% were seen once. The source was peripheral blood, collected on day 0 of AZD1222 vaccination. This TCR was sampled from an adult in good health.

CDR3 amino acids: CASSDHSLHF. In DNA, the CDR3 is TGTGCCAGCAGTGACCATTCCCTCCACTTT. The V gene is TRBV6-1, the J gene TRBJ1-6; no clear D. The V gene's germline CDR1 is MNHNS and CDR2 SASEGT. The CDR3 covers 10 residues. With 3 bases removed from V and 14 bases from J, the gap between germline ends came to 5 bases.